This paragraph reports one T cell receptor (beta chain). This clonotype came up many times. Its antigen is currently not known. Base qualities are not recorded, but no much larger clone differs from it by a single base. The sample belongs to a study of T cell repertoires in cytomegalovirus infection (dated by TCRdb to the late 2010s). About the study as a whole: The HLA type of each donor mattered for the analysis, because public TCR beta signatures pointed to carriage of CMV infection along with the matching HLA type. General conclusions and limits of the study: The ex vivo response was dominated by HLA-C-restricted CMV-specific TCR beta clonotypes, which also provided the single most frequent clonotype in two of eight donors. In both this cohort and an independent roughly 400-donor cohort, the cumulative frequency of public TCR beta family members distinguished carriers of CMV infection plus the relevant HLA type.

Including the terminal cysteine and phenylalanine, the CDR3 comprises 13 residues. Only CDR3 DNA is held: 39 bases, read in frame from base 1. V and J lose 3 bases and 7 bases, and a span of 13 bases separates them. TCRdb lists the instrument as Illumina HiSeq 1500. The public reads were quality trimmed at Q25 with fastp and then assembled into clones with MiXCR by TCRdb, keeping productive beta chains. Merged by CDR3 protein, the rows form single entries marked with the most common genes and DNA. The sample profile shows some 150,000 distinct CDR3 sequences; under 8.5% of them were found once. The ten largest clones capture roughly 17% of the sample.

The sequence was collected from a human donor in good health (CMV status not recorded). Some clones in this sample may be carry-over from other donors' samples. The chain is assembled from TRBV12-3 or TRBV12-4 and TRBJ2-7; the D gene is not confidently resolved. Sequencing was performed on PBMCs. The CDR3 region has the sequence CASSFHRVHEQYF. The DNA reads TGTGCCAGCAGTTTCCACCGGGTCCATGAGCAGTACTTC.